This T cell receptor beta chain was sequenced in a study of metastatic and nonmetastatic thyroid tumors. MiXCR reprocessed the PCR reads for TCRdb. The table lists roughly 14,000 clones, roughly 29% of them singletons, with 10% to 15% in the top ten. Trimming removed 0 bases from V and 8 bases from J, with 16 bases in between. Per the germline V gene, CDR1 is MGHRA and CDR2 is YSYEKL. The CDR3 loop spans 16 amino acids. Nobody among the patients had been given any treatment before thyroid surgery. The origin of this receptor is a male donor with papillary thyroid cancer or a benign thyroid nodule (not recorded which). Some clones in this sample may be carry-over from other donors' samples. The sample was tumor tissue. This rearrangement joins TRBV4-1 to TRBJ1-4; no definite D call. The CDR3 bases are TGCGCCAGCAGCCAAGATGTCCTGCGGCCGGGGGAAAAACTGTTTTTT. Translated, it gives CASSQDVLRPGEKLFF.